This T cell receptor beta chain originates from a study of early T cells in non-severe SARS-CoV-2 infection. Study details: Sequencing of unsorted whole blood was done on bulk RNA, leaving chains unpaired. Points from the study as a whole: Clonotype matching in VDJdb favored anti-spike CD8 responses and did not capture private and CD4 specificities.

Unique molecular identifiers (one per individual cDNA molecule) were attached. TCRdb processed the 5' RACE reads anew with MiXCR; each CDR3 protein has one entry. The repertoire holds 25,000 to 35,000 distinct CDR3 sequences, about 5.7% seen once, with about 5.3% in the top ten. The CDR3 consists of 15 residues. Trimming took 5 bases from V and 3 from J, leaving 14 bases between them. CDR1 is KGHSH, CDR2 LQKENI, per germline. This clonotype was seen many times. What it recognizes is unknown. The clonotype was recovered from an adult who was a healthcare worker with PCR-confirmed SARS-CoV-2 infection or an uninfected control (not recorded which). The sample comprised whole blood. The chain has TRBV18 and TRBJ1-5, with D perhaps TRBD1 (6 bases). CDR3 in amino acids: CASSRVDSANQPQHF. The DNA for the CDR3 is TGTGCCAGCTCAAGAGTGGACAGCGCCAATCAGCCCCAGCATTTT.